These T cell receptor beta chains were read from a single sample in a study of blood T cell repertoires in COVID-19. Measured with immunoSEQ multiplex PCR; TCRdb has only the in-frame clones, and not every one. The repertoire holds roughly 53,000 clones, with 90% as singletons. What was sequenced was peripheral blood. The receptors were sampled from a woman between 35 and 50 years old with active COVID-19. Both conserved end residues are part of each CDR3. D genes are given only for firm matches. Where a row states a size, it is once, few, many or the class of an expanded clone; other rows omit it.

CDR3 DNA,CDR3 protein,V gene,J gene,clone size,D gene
TGCAGCGTTGCGAGGGGGAGTCGCGAGCAGTACTTC,CSVARGSREQYF,TRBV29-1,TRBJ2-7,-,-
TGTGCCCGAGACAGGGATGGATATGGCTACACCTTC,CARDRDGYGYTF,TRBV30,TRBJ1-2,-,TRBD1
TGTGCCAGCAGCCAATTAGCGGGGGGATCTCTGGGCACCGGGGAGCTGTTTTTT,CASSQLAGGSLGTGELFF,TRBV3-1/TRBV3-2,TRBJ2-2,-,TRBD2
TGTGCCAGCAGTGAACAGGGTAACTATGGCTACACCTTC,CASSEQGNYGYTF,TRBV25-1,TRBJ1-2,-,-
TGTGCCAGCAGCCCAGGACAGGCGGCCTACGAGCAGTACTTC,CASSPGQAAYEQYF,TRBV11-3,TRBJ2-7,once,TRBD1
TGTGCCAGCAGCTTAGGCAGGGACAGGGAGGGTAATAGCAATCAGCCCCAGCATTTT,CASSLGRDREGNSNQPQHF,TRBV11-3,TRBJ1-5,-,TRBD1
TGTGCCAGCAGCTTAGGGACTAGCGGGGCGACCCAGTACTTC,CASSLGTSGATQYF,TRBV7-3,TRBJ2-5,once,TRBD2
TGTGCCAGCAGCCCAAGGGGGGCGGGGGGCTTCAATGAGCAGTTCTTC,CASSPRGAGGFNEQFF,TRBV11-3,TRBJ2-1,-,TRBD2
TGTGCCAGCAGTCCGACAGGGGACAACTATGGCTACACCTTC,CASSPTGDNYGYTF,TRBV2,TRBJ1-2,-,TRBD1
TGTGCCAGCAGCGCCCTTAGGAGTTACACTGAAGCTTTCTTT,CASSALRSYTEAFF,TRBV9,TRBJ1-1,-,-
TGTGCTAGCAGCCTTACACCGGGGGAGACCCAGTACTTC,CASSLTPGETQYF,TRBV7-7,TRBJ2-5,once,-